These 32 T cell receptor beta chains were sequenced from one sample in a study of shared clonotypes between healthy human individuals. CD8 cells classed as naive were CD45RO-negative and positively selected for CCR7, excluding terminally differentiated effector memory CD45RA+ cells. The assay was immunoSEQ multiplex PCR, and TCRdb's table has in-frame clones only and misses some. The sample yields over 2,000,000 clones, approximately 92% seen once. Sequences were obtained from naive CD8+ T cells from PBMCs. The receptors shown here come from a man between 18 and 29 years old in good health. Some clones in this sample may be carry-over from other donors' samples.

This clone is a singleton in its sample. The CDR3 region is CASSPLLGGNNEQFF. For the CDR3, the DNA is TGCGCCAGCAGCCCCTTATTGGGAGGGAACAATGAGCAGTTCTTC. The chain links TRBV4-3 to TRBJ2-1, with 7 bases fitting TRBD2. CDR1 and CDR2 (germline): LGHNA, YSLEER. J gave up 5 bases and V 4 bases, and 8 bases lay outside the gene matches. The CDR3 extends over 15 amino acids.

The chain combines TRBV4-3 with TRBJ2-7; D assignment may be TRBD1 or TRBD2 (6 bases each). V was shortened by 3 bases and J by 10 bases, with 16 bases between the two germline ends. This CDR3 has 13 residues. CDR1 is LGHNA and CDR2 is YSLEER in the germline V gene. CDR3 nucleotides: TGCGCCAGCAGCCAGGAGGGGGAGACCCCCCAGTACTTC. It specifies CASSQEGETPQYF.

This chain joins TRBV30 and TRBJ2-1; 16 nucleotides line up with TRBD2. Losses at the gene ends were 2 bases for V and 4 bases for J; bases not matched to a gene: 8. This CDR3 spans 18 amino acids. The germline V gene encodes CDR1 GTSNPN and CDR2 SVGIG (reference sequence). The CDR3 loop is CAWSLRGLAGGPYNEQFF. In nucleotides, the CDR3 is TGTGCCTGGAGTCTCAGGGGACTAGCGGGAGGGCCTTACAATGAGCAGTTCTTC.

For this clone: Other DNA sequences of this sample code for an identical CDR3. This chain joins TRBV9 and TRBJ1-1; D gene unclear. With 0 bases removed from V and 2 bases from J, the gap between germline ends came to 8 bases. The CDR3 runs to 14 residues. CDR1 is SGDLS and CDR2 is YYNGEE in the germline V gene. The CDR3 protein is CASSVGGRNTEAFF. The CDR3 coding sequence is TGTGCCAGCAGCGTAGGAGGCAGAAACACTGAAGCTTTCTTT.

The chain couples TRBV15 to TRBJ1-4; D remains ambiguous. Germline V gene sequence: CDR1 LNHNV, CDR2 YYDKDF (reference sequence). V lost 6 bases and J 1 base, leaving 9 bases between the germline ends. CDR3 size: 14 residues. In DNA form, the CDR3 reads TGTGCCACCAGATCGGACGGAACTAATGAAAAACTGTTTTTT. Translation: CATRSDGTNEKLFF.

The chain combines TRBV7-9 with TRBJ2-5, with D possibly matching TRBD2 (7 bases). The germline V gene encodes CDR1 SEHNR and CDR2 FQNEAQ (reference sequence). This CDR3 contains 16 residues. Trimming cost V 5 bases and J 2 bases, with 18 bases left between them. The CDR3 region is CASSPKGLGGQETQYF. CDR3 in DNA: TGTGCCAGCAGCCCCAAAGGACTAGGGGGACAAGAGACCCAGTACTTC.

The chain combines TRBV2 with TRBJ1-5; D possibly corresponds to TRBD1 (6 bases). In germline, CDR1 is SNHLY, CDR2 FYNNEI. V was trimmed by 3 bases and J by 1 base, leaving 16 bases between them. This CDR3 is built from 17 residues. The CDR3 DNA follows: TGTGCCAGCAGTGATGTCTCGGACAGCGAAAGCAATCAGCCCCAGCATTTT. Its protein product is CASSDVSDSESNQPQHF. The entire variable domain, with the rest obtained from reference TRBV2 and TRBJ1-5, is as follows: EPEVTQTPSHQVTQMGQEVILRCVPISNHLYFYWYRQILGQKVEFLVSFYNNEISEKSEIFDDQFSVERPDGSNFTLKIRSTKLEDSAMYFCASSDVSDSESNQPQHFGDGTRLSIL.

The chain uses TRBV7-9 and TRBJ1-2; D is unclear. The CDR3 runs to 13 residues. The germline CDR1 and CDR2 sequences are SEHNR and FQNEAQ (reference sequence). The V gene lost 1 base and the J gene lost 5 bases, with 8 bases spanning the gap. The CDR3: CASSLGGLYGYTF. CDR3 coding DNA: TGTGCCAGCAGCTTAGGCGGTCTTTATGGCTACACCTTC.

The J gene is TRBJ2-6, the V gene TRBV27, with TRBD2 as a possible D gene (5 bases). V was pared by 0 bases and J by 4 bases, with 7 bases between. Germline lookup yields CDR1 MNHEY and CDR2 SMNVEV (reference sequence). There are 15 residues in the CDR3. The CDR3 sequence: CASSLSEEGANVLTF. The CDR3, as DNA: TGTGCCAGCAGTTTATCGGAGGAAGGGGCCAACGTCCTGACTTTC.

The chain employs TRBV27 and TRBJ1-2; tentative D call: TRBD1 (6 bases). Germline values: CDR1 MNHEY, CDR2 SMNVEV (reference sequence). V gave up 8 bases and J gave up 4 bases, with 20 bases separating them. The CDR3 consists of 15 residues. The DNA for the CDR3 is TGTGCCAGCCATTACAAAAAAACAGGGATCTATGGCTACACCTTC. Protein sequence: CASHYKKTGIYGYTF.

This chain uses TRBV29-1 with TRBJ2-7; no reliable D call. The CDR3 has 12 amino acids. V lost 7 bases and J lost 2, with 12 bases in between. Germline loops: CDR1 SQVTM, CDR2 ANQGSEA. Written as DNA, the CDR3 is TGCAGCGCTGGACCTTCCGCCTACGAGCAGTACTTC. Its protein product is CSAGPSAYEQYF.

V and J are TRBV11-2 and TRBJ1-3, with D uncertain. The CDR3 loop spans 15 amino acids. The V end lost 3 bases, the J end lost 0 bases, and 9 bases lay between the germline ends. Germline lookup yields CDR1 SGHAT and CDR2 FQNNGV. DNA for the CDR3: TGTGCCAGCAGCTTCTGGCGGTCCTCTGGAAACACCATATATTTT. Translated: CASSFWRSSGNTIYF.

The chain employs TRBV13 and TRBJ2-2; 11 bases match TRBD1. Trimming cost V 6 bases and J 4 bases; bases outside gene matches: 10. The CDR3 totals 17 residues. Germline CDR1 is PRHDT and CDR2 is FYEKMQ (reference sequence). The CDR3 nucleotides read TGTGCCAGCAGACCCTGGACAGGGGGCGTTAGCACCGGGGAGCTGTTTTTT. Its protein is CASRPWTGGVSTGELFF.

The chain carries TRBV13 and TRBJ1-5; D is ambiguous. The CDR3 has 13 amino acids. V shed 5 bases and J shed 2 bases, with 7 bases lying between them. Germline values: CDR1 PRHDT, CDR2 FYEKMQ (reference sequence). CDR3 in amino acids: CASSTGGNQPQHF. CDR3 coding DNA: TGTGCCAGCAGCACCGGGGGCAATCAGCCCCAGCATTTT. The full variable domain, completed using reference TRBV13 and TRBJ1-5, is AAGVIQSPRHLIKEKRETATLKCYPIPRHDTVYWYQQGPGQDPQFLISFYEKMQSDKGSIPDRFSAQQFSDYHSELNMSSLELGDSALYFCASSTGGNQPQHFGDGTRLSIL.

This clone came up once. The chain links TRBV7-8 to TRBJ2-7; no firm D call. The CDR3 runs 13 residues. V dropped 5 bases and J dropped 2 bases, with 10 bases sitting between them. Per germline, CDR1 SGHVS and CDR2 FQNEAQ. CDR3 in DNA: TGTGCCAGCAGCCGAAATCAGGCCTACGAGCAGTACTTC. It encodes CASSRNQAYEQYF.

The CDR3 DNA sequence: TGTGCCAGCAGCTCCCGGGAAGCAGCTATTGGAAACACCATATATTTT. Translated, it gives CASSSREAAIGNTIYF. J is TRBJ1-3 and V is TRBV11-1; D unresolved. CDR1 is SGHAT, CDR2 FQDESV, per germline (reference sequence). V was pared by 4 bases and J by 3 bases, with 16 bases between. CDR3 length: 16 amino acids. Filled out from reference TRBV11-1 and TRBJ1-3, the complete variable domain reads EAEVAQSPRYKITEKSQAVAFWCDPISGHATLYWYRQILGQGPELLVQFQDESVVDDSQLPKDRFSAERLKGVDSTLKIQPAELGDSAMYLCASSSREAAIGNTIYFGEGSWLTVV.

The count of this clone is one. The chain recombines TRBV6-1 with TRBJ1-5; D is unresolved. The CDR3 extends over 12 amino acids. Trimming left V 8 bases short and J 3 bases short, with 8 bases between. Germline loops: CDR1 MNHNS, CDR2 SASEGT. In nucleotides, the CDR3 is TGTGCCAGCGACGGTTTCAATCAGCCCCAGCATTTT. Amino acids: CASDGFNQPQHF.

The chain carries TRBV5-1 and TRBJ1-5; D uncertain. The V end lost 0 bases, the J end lost 6 bases, and 7 bases lay between the germline ends. The CDR3 has 13 amino acids. CDR1 is SGHRS, CDR2 YFSETQ, per germline. In DNA form, the CDR3 reads TGCGCCAGCAGCTTGGGGCCGCTTCAGCCCCAGCATTTT. It specifies CASSLGPLQPQHF.

The chain joins TRBV28 to TRBJ1-5; D unresolved. Trimming cost V 2 bases and J 7 bases, with 15 bases left between them. CDR1 MDHEN and CDR2 SYDVKM come from the germline V gene. The CDR3 is 15 residues long. The chain's CDR3 is CASSLIGTPGQPQHF. The CDR3 DNA follows: TGTGCCAGCAGTTTAATTGGAACTCCCGGACAGCCCCAGCATTTT.

The chain carries TRBV28 and TRBJ1-2; unclear D gene. Trimming left V 4 bases short and J 6 bases short, with 21 bases between. CDR3 size: 16 residues. Germline V CDR1 and CDR2: MDHEN, SYDVKM. For the CDR3, the DNA is TGTGCCAGCAGTTCCCACTTGGGGTATAACGTAGATGGCTACACCTTC. It translates to CASSSHLGYNVDGYTF.

This chain links TRBV9 with TRBJ2-5; 8 bases fit TRBD2. The CDR3 is 15 amino acids. Trimming cost V 0 bases and J 4 bases; bases outside gene matches: 5. The germline gives CDR1 SGDLS, CDR2 YYNGEE. DNA for the CDR3: TGTGCCAGCAGCGTAGGTAATAGCGGGACAGAGACCCAGTACTTC. This gives the protein CASSVGNSGTETQYF.

A word on this clone: The same CDR3 also results from other DNA sequences found in this sample. This sequence joins TRBV28 and TRBJ2-1; 11 nucleotides match TRBD2. The CDR3 has 15 residues. With 6 bases clipped from V and 1 base from J, the junction kept 2 bases outside the gene matches. From germline, CDR1 is MDHEN and CDR2 SYDVKM. The CDR3 loop is CASSLAGGSYNEQFF. The CDR3 DNA follows: TGTGCCAGCAGCTTAGCGGGAGGGTCCTACAATGAGCAGTTCTTC.

This clone came up once. The chain combines TRBV7-8 with TRBJ2-5; D call uncertain. Trimming left V 6 bases short and J 4 bases short, with 18 bases between. CDR3 length: 15 residues. Germline V gene sequence: CDR1 SGHVS, CDR2 FQNEAQ. The chain's CDR3 is CASRAQEGLVETQYF. CDR3 DNA sequence: TGTGCCAGCAGAGCGCAGGAAGGGTTAGTAGAGACCCAGTACTTC.

This chain links TRBV19 with TRBJ2-1, with 7 bases lining up with TRBD2. This CDR3 has 15 amino acids. Germline V gene lookup returns CDR1 LNHDA and CDR2 SQIVND (reference sequence). The V segment lost 5 bases and the J segment 4 bases; nucleotides outside the gene matches: 8. CDR3 coding DNA: TGTGCCAGTAGTCGCGGGAGCGAGGCATACAATGAGCAGTTCTTC. It translates to CASSRGSEAYNEQFF.

This chain uses TRBV15 with TRBJ2-7; weak D call: TRBD1 (8 bases). V lost 7 bases and J lost 1, with 17 bases in between. This CDR3 has 15 amino acids. Germline values: CDR1 LNHNV, CDR2 YYDKDF (reference sequence). The CDR3 DNA sequence: TGTGCCACCATGCTAAGCGGGACAGGATCCTACGAGCAGTACTTC. Amino acid sequence: CATMLSGTGSYEQYF.

The V and J genes are TRBV5-1 and TRBJ1-1; no definite D call. This CDR3 comprises 13 residues. The germline gives CDR1 SGHRS, CDR2 YFSETQ. As DNA, the CDR3 is TGCGCTCTTAGCATCGACGGGAACACTGAAGCTTTCTTT. Amino acids: CALSIDGNTEAFF.

V is TRBV4-1 and J is TRBJ2-6; 9 nucleotides agree with TRBD1. This CDR3 has 18 residues. Per germline, CDR1 MGHRA and CDR2 YSYEKL. The junction had 8 bases not matched to a gene; V was cut back by 5 bases and J by 0 bases. The CDR3 reads CASSYRTGESSGANVLTF. In nucleotides, the CDR3 is TGCGCCAGCAGCTATAGGACAGGGGAGAGCTCTGGGGCCAACGTCCTGACTTTC.

The chain employs TRBV7-9 and TRBJ1-5; D is undetermined. CDR1 is SEHNR, CDR2 FQNEAQ, per germline (reference sequence). Trimming shortened V by 6 bases and J by 2 bases, and 11 bases separated the two germline ends. The CDR3 loop spans 14 amino acids. This CDR3 reads CASRMDGGNQPQHF. CDR3 nucleotide sequence: TGTGCCAGCAGGATGGACGGAGGCAATCAGCCCCAGCATTTT.

For this clone: Other DNA sequences of this sample code for an identical CDR3. V and J are TRBV29-1 and TRBJ1-1, with no clear D. Germline values: CDR1 SQVTM, CDR2 ANQGSEA. The V gene lost 5 bases and the J gene lost 1 base, with 8 bases spanning the gap. This CDR3 spans 12 amino acids. CDR3 nucleotides: TGCAGCGTTTCTGTGGGGAACACTGAAGCTTTCTTT. It specifies CSVSVGNTEAFF.

This clone was picked up one time. The CDR3 sequence is CASSFSERGSYNEQFF. DNA for the CDR3: TGCGCCAGCAGCTTTTCCGAACGGGGCTCCTACAATGAGCAGTTCTTC. The chain couples TRBV5-1 to TRBJ2-1; D is perhaps TRBD2 (5 bases). Trimming removed 2 bases at V and 0 bases at J, with 12 bases between. Looked up from germline, CDR1 is SGHRS and CDR2 is YFSETQ. The CDR3 runs 16 residues.

The V and J genes are TRBV30 and TRBJ2-7; TRBD1 matches 8 bases. CDR3 length: 11 residues. The J segment lost 6 bases and the V segment lost 8 bases, leaving 6 bases of the junction unmatched. The germline V gene encodes CDR1 GTSNPN and CDR2 SVGIG (reference sequence). This CDR3 reads CAADRGPEQYF. Written as DNA, the CDR3 is TGTGCCGCAGACAGGGGTCCCGAGCAGTACTTC.

Details on this clone: Other DNA sequences in this specimen translate into the identical CDR3. The rearrangement links TRBV5-4 to TRBJ2-1, with D possibly being TRBD2 (5 bases). Germline CDR1 reads SGHNT; CDR2 reads YYREEE (reference sequence). The CDR3 extends over 12 amino acids. V lost 0 bases, J lost 7 bases, and 5 bases lay in between. The CDR3 DNA is TGTGCCAGCAGCTTGGCGGGGAATGAGCAGTTCTTC. This translates into CASSLAGNEQFF.